This entry describes one TCR beta chain. Its antigen remains unidentified. The CDR3 is made up of 18 amino acids. The data were produced by immunoSEQ multiplex PCR, yet TCRdb's version contains in-frame clones alone and is incomplete. The data hold approximately 2,800 clones, with approximately 90% observed a single time. The data were taken from a study of chemoradiotherapy in HPV16-positive cancers. Study conclusions and caveats: Candidate HPV-specific clones and E7-related TCR motifs grew in tumor during treatment. The functional HPV-specific definition rests on just two HPV16-positive patients.

This receptor was obtained from a human donor with HPV-associated anogenital cancer. The starting material was tumor tissue, obtained from a patient who underwent chemoradiotherapy. The rearrangement links TRBV1 to TRBJ1-5. TRBV1 is flagged as a pseudogene. CDR3 sequence reads: CPGVNRDREIYSNQPQHF. The CDR3 region has the DNA TGCCCTGGGGTGAACCGGGACCGTGAGATTTATAGCAATCAGCCCCAGCATTTT.